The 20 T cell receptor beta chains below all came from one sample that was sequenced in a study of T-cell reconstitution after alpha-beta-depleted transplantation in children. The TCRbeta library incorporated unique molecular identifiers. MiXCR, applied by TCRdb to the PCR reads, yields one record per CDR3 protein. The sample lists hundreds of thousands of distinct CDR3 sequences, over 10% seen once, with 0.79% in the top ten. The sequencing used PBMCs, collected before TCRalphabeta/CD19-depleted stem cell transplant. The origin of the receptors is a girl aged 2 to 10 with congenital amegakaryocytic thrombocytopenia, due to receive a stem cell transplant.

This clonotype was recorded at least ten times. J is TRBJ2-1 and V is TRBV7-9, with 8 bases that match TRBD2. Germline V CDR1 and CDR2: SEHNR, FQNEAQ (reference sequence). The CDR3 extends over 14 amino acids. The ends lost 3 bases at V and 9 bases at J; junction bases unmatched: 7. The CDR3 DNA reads TGTGCCAGCAGCTTTCCTAGCGGGTATGGTGAGCAGTTCTTC. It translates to CASSFPSGYGEQFF.

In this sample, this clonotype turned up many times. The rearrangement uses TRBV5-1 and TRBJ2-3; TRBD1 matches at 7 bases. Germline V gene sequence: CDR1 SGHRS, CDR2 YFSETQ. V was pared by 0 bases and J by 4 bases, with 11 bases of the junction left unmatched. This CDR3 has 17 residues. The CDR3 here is CASSLVLGTDGADTQYF. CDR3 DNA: TGCGCCAGCAGCTTGGTACTCGGGACAGACGGGGCAGATACGCAGTATTTT. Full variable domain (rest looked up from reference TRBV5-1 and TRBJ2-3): KAGVTQTPRYLIKTRGQQVTLSCSPISGHRSVSWYQQTPGQGLQFLFEYFSETQRNKGNFPGRFSGRQFSNSRSEMNVSTLELGDSALYLCASSLVLGTDGADTQYFGPGTRLTVL.

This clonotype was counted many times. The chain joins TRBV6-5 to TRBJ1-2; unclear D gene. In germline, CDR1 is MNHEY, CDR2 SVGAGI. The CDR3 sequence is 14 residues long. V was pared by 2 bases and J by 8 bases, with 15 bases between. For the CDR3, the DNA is TGTGCCAGCAGTTACACCGGGAGACCGGAAGGCTACACCTTC. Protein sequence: CASSYTGRPEGYTF.

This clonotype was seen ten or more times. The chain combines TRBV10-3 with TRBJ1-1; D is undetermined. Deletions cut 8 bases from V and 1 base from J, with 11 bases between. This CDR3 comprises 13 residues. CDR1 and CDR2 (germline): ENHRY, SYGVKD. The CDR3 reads CAISHGSNTEAFF. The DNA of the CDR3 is TGTGCCATCTCTCACGGGTCGAACACTGAAGCTTTCTTT.

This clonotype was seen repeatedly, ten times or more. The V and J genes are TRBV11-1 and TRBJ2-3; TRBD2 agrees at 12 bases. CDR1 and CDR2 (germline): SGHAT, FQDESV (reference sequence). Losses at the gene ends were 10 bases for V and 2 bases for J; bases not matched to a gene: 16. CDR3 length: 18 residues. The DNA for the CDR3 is TGTGCCACCCAAGGTACTAGCGGGAGGAGGAGAACCACAGATACGCAGTATTTT. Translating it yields CATQGTSGRRRTTDTQYF. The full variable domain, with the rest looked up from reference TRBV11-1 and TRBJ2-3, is EAEVAQSPRYKITEKSQAVAFWCDPISGHATLYWYRQILGQGPELLVQFQDESVVDDSQLPKDRFSAERLKGVDSTLKIQPAELGDSAMYLCATQGTSGRRRTTDTQYFGPGTRLTVL.

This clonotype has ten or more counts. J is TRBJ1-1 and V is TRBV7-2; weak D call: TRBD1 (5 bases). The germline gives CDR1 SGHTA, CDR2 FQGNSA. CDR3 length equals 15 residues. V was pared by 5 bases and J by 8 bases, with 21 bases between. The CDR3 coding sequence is TGTGCCAGCAGCCATTATATAGGGGCCCGGGAGGAAGCTTTCTTT. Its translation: CASSHYIGAREEAFF.

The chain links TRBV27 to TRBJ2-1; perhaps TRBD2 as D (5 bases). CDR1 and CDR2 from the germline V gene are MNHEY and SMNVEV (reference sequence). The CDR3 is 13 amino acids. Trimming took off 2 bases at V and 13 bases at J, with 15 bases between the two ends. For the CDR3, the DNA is TGTGCCAGCAGTTTAGGGCGGGTCCGGCCACAGTTCTTC. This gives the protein CASSLGRVRPQFF.

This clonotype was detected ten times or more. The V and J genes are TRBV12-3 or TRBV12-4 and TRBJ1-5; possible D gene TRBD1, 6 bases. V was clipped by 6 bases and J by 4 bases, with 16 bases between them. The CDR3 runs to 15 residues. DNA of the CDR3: TGTGCCAGCAGCCCGTTCGGACAGTCTAATCAGCCCCAGCATTTT. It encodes CASSPFGQSNQPQHF.

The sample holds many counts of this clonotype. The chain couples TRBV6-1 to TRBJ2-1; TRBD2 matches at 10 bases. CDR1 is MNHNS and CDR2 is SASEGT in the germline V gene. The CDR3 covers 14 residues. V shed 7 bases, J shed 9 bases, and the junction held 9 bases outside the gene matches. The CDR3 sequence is CASNPGLASREQFF. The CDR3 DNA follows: TGTGCCAGCAACCCGGGACTAGCGTCCCGTGAGCAGTTCTTC.

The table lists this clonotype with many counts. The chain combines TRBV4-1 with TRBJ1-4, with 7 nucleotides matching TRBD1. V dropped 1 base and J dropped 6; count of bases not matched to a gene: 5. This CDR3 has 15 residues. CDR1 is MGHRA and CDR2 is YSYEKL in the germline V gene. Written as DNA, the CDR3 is TGCGCCAGCAGCCAAGGACAGGGAGTGGATGAAAAACTGTTTTTT. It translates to CASSQGQGVDEKLFF.

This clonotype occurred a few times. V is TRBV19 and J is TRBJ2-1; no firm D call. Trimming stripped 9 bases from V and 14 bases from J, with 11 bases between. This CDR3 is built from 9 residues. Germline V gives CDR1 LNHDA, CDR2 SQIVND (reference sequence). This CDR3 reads CASREVEFF. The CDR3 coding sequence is TGTGCCAGCAGAGAGGTTGAGTTCTTC.

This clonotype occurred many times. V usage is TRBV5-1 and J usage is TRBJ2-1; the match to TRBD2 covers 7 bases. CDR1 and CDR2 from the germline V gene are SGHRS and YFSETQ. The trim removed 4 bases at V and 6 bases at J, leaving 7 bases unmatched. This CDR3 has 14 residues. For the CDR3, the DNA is TGCGCCAGCAGCACGCAAACTAGCGTCAATGAGCAGTTCTTC. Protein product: CASSTQTSVNEQFF. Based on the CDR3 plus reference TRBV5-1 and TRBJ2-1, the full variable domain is KAGVTQTPRYLIKTRGQQVTLSCSPISGHRSVSWYQQTPGQGLQFLFEYFSETQRNKGNFPGRFSGRQFSNSRSEMNVSTLELGDSALYLCASSTQTSVNEQFFGPGTRLTVL.

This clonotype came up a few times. CDR3 DNA sequence: TGTGCTAGTGGTTTGGCCCCCCTTGCTAATGAGCAGTTCTTC. Protein product: CASGLAPLANEQFF. The chain joins TRBV12-5 to TRBJ2-1; D call uncertain. Germline CDR1 LGHNT, CDR2 FRNRAP. This CDR3 is built from 14 residues. The V and J ends lost 1 base and 7 bases respectively, with 11 bases between them.

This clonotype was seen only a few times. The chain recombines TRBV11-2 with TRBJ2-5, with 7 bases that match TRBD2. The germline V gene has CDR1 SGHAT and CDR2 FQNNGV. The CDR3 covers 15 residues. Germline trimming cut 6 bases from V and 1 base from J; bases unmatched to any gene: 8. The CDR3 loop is CASRWGGATQETQYF. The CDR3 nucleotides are TGTGCCAGCAGATGGGGGGGAGCGACCCAAGAGACCCAGTACTTC.

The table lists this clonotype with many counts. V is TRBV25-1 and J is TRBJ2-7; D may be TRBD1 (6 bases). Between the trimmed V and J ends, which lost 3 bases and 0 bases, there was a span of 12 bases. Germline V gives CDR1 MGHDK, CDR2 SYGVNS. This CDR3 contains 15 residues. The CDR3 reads CASSDPQGFSYEQYF. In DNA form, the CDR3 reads TGTGCCAGCAGTGACCCACAGGGATTCTCCTACGAGCAGTACTTC.

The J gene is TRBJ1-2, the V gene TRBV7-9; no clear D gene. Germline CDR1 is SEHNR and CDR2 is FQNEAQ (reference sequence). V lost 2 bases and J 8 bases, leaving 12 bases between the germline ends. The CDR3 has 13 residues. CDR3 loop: CASSLQDQAGYTF. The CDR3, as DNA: TGTGCCAGCAGCTTACAGGATCAGGCCGGCTACACCTTC.

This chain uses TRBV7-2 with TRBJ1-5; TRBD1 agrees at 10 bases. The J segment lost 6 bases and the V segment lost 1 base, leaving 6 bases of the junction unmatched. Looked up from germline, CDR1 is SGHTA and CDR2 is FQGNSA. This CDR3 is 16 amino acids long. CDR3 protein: CASSLVGGQGSQPQHF. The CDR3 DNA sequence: TGTGCCAGCAGCTTAGTTGGGGGACAGGGGAGTCAGCCCCAGCATTTT.

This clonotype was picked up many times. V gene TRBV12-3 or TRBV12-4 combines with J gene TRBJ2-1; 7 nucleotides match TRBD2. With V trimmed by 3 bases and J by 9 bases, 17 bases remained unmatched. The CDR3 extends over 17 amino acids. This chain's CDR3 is CASSFERGGDSFGEQFF. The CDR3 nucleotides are TGTGCCAGCAGTTTTGAGAGGGGAGGGGACTCGTTCGGTGAGCAGTTCTTC.

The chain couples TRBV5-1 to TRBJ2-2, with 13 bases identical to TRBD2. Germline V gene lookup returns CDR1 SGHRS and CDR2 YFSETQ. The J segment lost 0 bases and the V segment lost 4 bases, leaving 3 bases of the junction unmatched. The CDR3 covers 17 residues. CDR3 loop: CASSEGTSGANTGELFF. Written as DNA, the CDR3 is TGCGCCAGCAGCGAGGGGACTAGCGGGGCGAACACCGGGGAGCTGTTTTTT.

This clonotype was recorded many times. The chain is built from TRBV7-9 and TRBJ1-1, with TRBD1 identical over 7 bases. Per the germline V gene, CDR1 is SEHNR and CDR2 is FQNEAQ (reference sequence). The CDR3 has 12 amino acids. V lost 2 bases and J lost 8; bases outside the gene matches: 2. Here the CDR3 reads CASSLRGQEAFF. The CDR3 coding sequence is TGTGCCAGCAGCTTACGGGGACAGGAAGCTTTCTTT.